This T cell receptor (beta chain) was sequenced during a study of OX40 agonist ivuxolimab in advanced cancers. Study-wide context: Eligibility admitted prior anti-PD-1, anti-PD-L1 or anti-CTLA-4 therapy; around 41% had some.

Germline V gene data show CDR1 as SNHLY and CDR2 as FYNNEI. The CDR3 spans 13 residues. V was cut by 4 bases and J by 3 bases, with 10 bases left in between. Assay: immunoSEQ multiplex PCR; the TCRdb copy retains only in-frame clones and omits some. Of under 100,000 clones listed, around 87% are singletons. The receptor comes from an adult with an advanced solid tumor such as melanoma, head and neck, liver or kidney cancer. The chain couples TRBV2 to TRBJ2-7; D unresolved. The sequencing here drew on CD4+ or CD8+ T cells sorted from blood, taken in a trial of the OX40 agonist ivuxolimab. CDR3 sequence reads: CASSVSVDYEQYF. For the CDR3, the DNA is TGTGCCAGCAGTGTTTCGGTCGACTACGAGCAGTACTTC.